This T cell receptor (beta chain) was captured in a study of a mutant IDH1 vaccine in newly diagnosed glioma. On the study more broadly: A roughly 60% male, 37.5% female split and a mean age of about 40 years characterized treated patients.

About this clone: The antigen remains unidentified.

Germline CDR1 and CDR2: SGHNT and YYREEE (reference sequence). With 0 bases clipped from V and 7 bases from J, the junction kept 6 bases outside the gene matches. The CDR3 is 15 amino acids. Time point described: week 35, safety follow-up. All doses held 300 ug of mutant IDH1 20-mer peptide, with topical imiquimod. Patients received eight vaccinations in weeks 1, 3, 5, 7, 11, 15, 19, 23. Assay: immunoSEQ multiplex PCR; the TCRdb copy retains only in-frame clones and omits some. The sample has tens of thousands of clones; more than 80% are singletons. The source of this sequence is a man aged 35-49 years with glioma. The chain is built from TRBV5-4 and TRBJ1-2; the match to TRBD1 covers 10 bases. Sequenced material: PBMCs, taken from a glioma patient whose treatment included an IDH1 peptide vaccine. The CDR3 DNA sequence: TGTGCCAGCAGCTTGGGACAGGGGGCGCAGGGTGGCTACACCTTC. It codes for CASSLGQGAQGGYTF. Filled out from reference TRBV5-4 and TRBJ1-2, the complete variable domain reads ETGVTQSPTHLIKTRGQQVTLRCSSQSGHNTVSWYQQALGQGPQFIFQYYREEENGRGNFPPRFSGLQFPNYSSELNVNALELDDSALYLCASSLGQGAQGGYTFGSGTRLTVV.